This T cell receptor (beta chain) was identified during a study of beta chain features in type 1 diabetes. From germline, CDR1 is ENHRY and CDR2 SYGVKD. This CDR3 has 16 amino acids. V lost 10 bases and J lost 2; bases outside the gene matches: 15. This clone was counted a few times. Of the isolated RNA, all was reverse transcribed, and so the sequenced material was expressed TCRB transcripts. Repertoires were generated with immunoSEQ multiplex PCR, while TCRdb's copy carries only in-frame clones and drops some. The data show around 280,000 clones, 7.5% to 9.5% seen once. The clonotype comes from a woman under 30 in good health. This chain uses TRBV10-3 with TRBJ2-3; 7 bases are a match to TRBD1. Sequences were obtained from central memory CD4+ T cells from blood. The CDR3 coding sequence is TGTGCCACCTCCCAGGACAGGCATCCAGCCACAGATACGCAGTATTTT. Encoded protein: CATSQDRHPATDTQYF.